Sequencing of this T cell receptor beta chain was carried out in a study of CD8 T cells in Susac syndrome. When the RNA was reverse transcribed, random hexamers were used with an input of roughly 0.45 to 1 ug. In TCRdb, the immunoSEQ multiplex PCR reads were re-called with MiXCR into one record per CDR3 protein. The repertoire has some 140,000 distinct CDR3 sequences, 95% of them found once; the top ten carry over 0.15%. J lost 5 bases, V lost 4 bases, and 7 bases had no gene match. The germline V gene encodes CDR1 MNHEY and CDR2 SVGAGI. The CDR3 loop spans 15 amino acids. The TCR was taken from a human donor with Susac syndrome. V usage is TRBV6-5 and J usage is TRBJ1-2; 10 bases are a match to TRBD1. Sample: CD8+ T cells from PBMCs. The CDR3 spells CASSSPTGGHYGYTF. DNA for the CDR3: TGTGCCAGCAGTTCCCCGACAGGGGGCCATTATGGCTACACCTTC.